This record looks at one T cell receptor (beta chain) sequence and its context. TCRdb processed the 5' RACE reads anew with MiXCR; each CDR3 protein has one entry. The data contain some 100,000 distinct CDR3 sequences, almost 9% of them singletons. This sample stems from a study of T cells after yellow fever vaccination. General study findings and limits: Clonotype sharing between CD4 and CD8 compartments was small. Any FACS-sorted repertoire could hold abundant clonotypes that contaminate it from the bulk population. After the booster, about 95% of CD4 and about nine tenths of CD8 primary-response clones were re-detected.

V gave up 0 bases and J gave up 9 bases, with 9 bases separating them. The length of the CDR3 is 13 residues. Germline values: CDR1 SEHNR, CDR2 FQNEAQ (reference sequence). The source of this sequence is a man aged 18 to 35 who received the YFV17D yellow fever vaccine. Sequenced material: CD8+ T cells not binding an NS4B(214-222) dextramer, sorted from PBMCs, taken less than 16 days after the first yellow fever vaccination. The chain has TRBV7-9 and TRBJ2-1, with a weak D call TRBD1 (5 bases). In DNA form, the CDR3 reads TGTGCCAGCAGCTTAGCGGACAACTTTGAGCAGTTCTTC. Translating it yields CASSLADNFEQFF. The full variable domain, completed using reference TRBV7-9 and TRBJ2-1, is DTGVSQNPRHKITKRGQNVTFRCDPISEHNRLYWYRQTLGQGPEFLTYFQNEAQLEKSRLLSDRFSAERPKGSFSTLEIQRTEQGDSAMYLCASSLADNFEQFFGPGTRLTVL.